The present T cell receptor (beta chain) was sequenced within a study of CD8+ T cells in alopecia areata. As for the study in general: For the treated group, dosing was oral tofacitinib at 5 to 10 mg twice daily.

Treatment meaning: oral pan-JAK inhibitor, 5-10 mg twice daily. Individuals with alopecia areata gave both lesional scalp punch biopsies and peripheral blood for collection. TCR sequencing used cDNA made by reverse transcription of extracted RNA. Produced via immunoSEQ multiplex PCR; TCRdb's table is partial and in-frame only. Here the sample spans 150,000 to 200,000 clones, roughly 65% being singletons. Trimming stripped 0 bases from V and 1 base from J, with 10 bases between. The CDR3 length is 15 residues. Germline-derived CDR1 and CDR2 are GTSNPN and SVGIG (reference sequence). Note on this clone: Antigen specificity is unknown. The sample contains more than one DNA sequence encoding this CDR3.

General study points: For lesional scalp, especially alopecia totalis/universalis, clonality was higher than in normal scalp. Normal skin contains resident alphabeta T cells, and these are also sequenced in scalp samples.

The sample consisted of CD4+ T cells sorted from blood, taken at week 4, from a patient treated with tofacitinib. The sequence was collected from a human donor with alopecia areata. V is TRBV30 and J is TRBJ1-5, with D perhaps TRBD1 (5 bases). The CDR3, as DNA: TGTGCCTGGAGTGTCGGGCAGGGAAGCAATCAGCCCCAGCATTTT. Residues: CAWSVGQGSNQPQHF. The entire variable domain, with the rest obtained from reference TRBV30 and TRBJ1-5, is as follows: SQTIHQWPATLVQPVGSPLSLECTVEGTSNPNLYWYRQAAGRGLQLLFYSVGIGQISSEVPQNLSASRPQDRQFILSSKKLLLSDSGFYLCAWSVGQGSNQPQHFGDGTRLSIL.